The next 18 T cell receptor beta chains were all read from a single sample in a study of glioma-infiltrating T cells after dendritic cell vaccination (dated by TCRdb to 2016 to 2017). Explained via the paper, the time point label denotes: after dendritic cell vaccination, including at tumor progression/relapse. Library prep was done by the immunoSEQ multiplex PCR assay. In its TCRdb copy, this immuneACCESS table keeps in-frame sequences only and misses some clones. Where compared with another copy, unresolved V genes explain less than half of these, and the others have no known cause. Across this sample there are over 80,000 clones, with approximately 78% seen only once. 2% to 2.5% of the sample lies in the top ten. This material consisted of blood, taken after dendritic cell vaccination. These receptors were collected from a human donor with glioblastoma.

The DNA of the CDR3 is TGTGCCAGCAGGCAGGGGGCATATCCCGCCTACGAGCAGTACGTC. Translation: CASRQGAYPAYEQYV. This sequence joins TRBV6-5 and TRBJ2-7; 8 bases agree with TRBD1. CDR3 length equals 15 residues. J was trimmed by 2 bases and V by 6 bases; bases with no gene match: 9. Germline V gives CDR1 MNHEY, CDR2 SVGAGI.

This clone was counted a few times. The J gene is TRBJ1-2, the V gene TRBV9, with D possibly matching TRBD1 (6 bases). Germline values: CDR1 SGDLS, CDR2 YYNGEE. This CDR3 spans 15 amino acids. V was shortened by 3 bases and J by 0 bases, with 12 bases between the two germline ends. The CDR3: CASSARTEANYGYTF. The CDR3 DNA is TGTGCCAGCAGCGCCAGGACAGAAGCTAACTATGGCTACACCTTC.

The gene calls are TRBV11-2 and TRBJ2-3; D is perhaps TRBD2 (7 bases). Trimming removed 5 bases at V and 4 bases at J, with 16 bases between. CDR1 is SGHAT and CDR2 is FQNNGV in the germline V gene. The CDR3 has 15 residues. CDR3 sequence reads: CASSVTGGGPDTQYF. The CDR3 DNA reads as TGTGCCAGCAGCGTCACCGGCGGGGGCCCAGATACGCAGTATTTT.

The V gene is TRBV19, the J gene TRBJ1-1; D uncertain. V was pared by 1 base and J by 9 bases, with 12 bases between. The CDR3 covers 13 residues. CDR1 is LNHDA and CDR2 is SQIVND in the germline V gene (reference sequence). The CDR3 DNA reads TGTGCCAGTAGTATAGGAGGCGTCCTGCAAGCTTTCTTT. Translation gives CASSIGGVLQAFF.

The gene calls are TRBV5-1 and TRBJ2-2; D may be TRBD1 (6 bases). This CDR3 comprises 15 residues. Per the germline V gene, CDR1 is SGHRS and CDR2 is YFSETQ. The ends were cut back, 1 base at V and 1 base at J, with 8 bases in the middle. DNA of the CDR3: TGCGCCAGCAGCTTGACCAGGGGGAACACCGGGGAGCTGTTTTTT. Its protein product is CASSLTRGNTGELFF.

This clone was detected once. The V call is TRBV11-2, the J call TRBJ2-7; D unclear. V lost 4 bases to trimming and J lost 2 bases, with 15 bases between them. CDR1 SGHAT and CDR2 FQNNGV come from the germline V gene. The CDR3 totals 15 residues. As DNA, the CDR3 is TGTGCCAGCAGCTCCTCCGACTTAAGACCCTACGAGCAGTACGTC. Amino acid sequence: CASSSSDLRPYEQYV.

The chain recombines TRBV6-6 with TRBJ1-1; D call uncertain. The V gene lost 6 bases and the J gene lost 6 bases, with 17 bases spanning the gap. The CDR3 contains 14 residues. Germline V gene data show CDR1 as MNHNY and CDR2 as SVGAGI (reference sequence). CDR3 in amino acids: CASSLLEAPAEAFF. DNA of the CDR3: TGTGCCAGCAGCTTACTCGAGGCCCCCGCTGAAGCTTTCTTT.

This chain joins TRBV2 and TRBJ2-7; 9 bases map to TRBD1. This CDR3 has 13 residues. CDR1 is SNHLY and CDR2 is FYNNEI in the germline V gene. V lost 5 bases to trimming and J lost 4 bases; unmatched junction nucleotides: 3. Here the CDR3 DNA reads TGTGCCAGCAGTTCGACAGGGGGATACGAGCAGTACGTC. It encodes CASSSTGGYEQYV.

J is TRBJ2-5 and V is TRBV5-5, with TRBD2 identical over 7 bases. The CDR3 extends over 15 amino acids. V shed 1 base, J shed 7 bases, and the junction held 10 bases outside the gene matches. Per the germline V gene, CDR1 is SGHKS and CDR2 is YYEKEE (reference sequence). The CDR3 DNA is TGTGCCAGCAGCTTGAGGACTAGGACCCACCCGACCCAGTACTTC. Amino acids: CASSLRTRTHPTQYF.

V is TRBV5-8 and J is TRBJ2-6; possible D gene TRBD1, 5 bases. This CDR3 is 18 amino acids long. Trimming took 2 bases from V and 2 from J, leaving 17 bases between them. Germline V CDR1 and CDR2: SGHTS, YDEGEE. In DNA form, the CDR3 reads TGTGCCAGCAGCTTTGTACAGGTCTACCTAACTGGGGCCAACGTCCTGACTTTC. This encodes CASSFVQVYLTGANVLTF. Drawing the rest from reference TRBV5-8 and TRBJ2-6, the complete variable domain is EAGVTQSPTHLIKTRGQQATLRCSPISGHTSVYWYQQALGLGLQFLLWYDEGEERNRGNFPPRFSGRQFPNYSSELNVNALELEDSALYLCASSFVQVYLTGANVLTFGAGSRLTVL.

The chain has TRBV30 and TRBJ1-2; 8 nucleotides agree with TRBD1. V shed 0 bases and J 0 bases; nucleotides not matched to a gene: 6. The CDR3 sequence is 16 residues long. Germline CDR1 reads GTSNPN; CDR2 reads SVGIG (reference sequence). The CDR3, as DNA: TGTGCCTGGAGTGTTGGCAGGGGGCGTTCTAACTATGGCTACACCTTC. It translates to CAWSVGRGRSNYGYTF.

The rearrangement links TRBV7-6 to TRBJ1-4; D is unclear. Germline V lookup: CDR1 SGHVS, CDR2 FNYEAQ. The CDR3 extends over 13 amino acids. V was trimmed by 1 base and J by 6 bases, leaving 6 bases between them. CDR3 sequence reads: CASSLDPDEKLFF. The CDR3 coding sequence is TGTGCCAGCAGCTTAGATCCAGATGAAAAACTGTTTTTT.

The chain has TRBV6-5 and TRBJ1-6; D unclear. Germline V gene sequence: CDR1 MNHEY, CDR2 SVGAGI. V was clipped by 6 bases and J by 8 bases, with 17 bases between them. This CDR3 region has 15 residues. In DNA form, the CDR3 reads TGTGCCAGCAGGCGTGGAGGGCTTGGCGATTCACCCCTCCACTTT. Protein sequence: CASRRGGLGDSPLHF.

The chain combines TRBV5-1 with TRBJ2-5, with TRBD2 matching 10 bases. The V gene's germline CDR1 is SGHRS and CDR2 YFSETQ. CDR3 length: 17 residues. With V trimmed by 5 bases and J by 2 bases, 12 bases remained unmatched. The DNA of the CDR3 is TGCGCCAGCAGTTTAGGACTAGCGGCGACACAACAAGAGACCCAGTACTTC. It encodes CASSLGLAATQQETQYF.

This sequence joins TRBV2 and TRBJ2-5, with TRBD2 matching 8 bases. After removal of 7 bases from V and 4 bases from J, the junction contained 5 bases not matched to a gene. Germline V gene lookup returns CDR1 SNHLY and CDR2 FYNNEI. This CDR3 has 13 residues. The CDR3, as DNA: TGTGCCAGCACCACTAGCGGAAGAGAGACCCAGTACTTC. Encoded protein: CASTTSGRETQYF. The full variable domain, rest sourced from reference TRBV2 and TRBJ2-5, is EPEVTQTPSHQVTQMGQEVILRCVPISNHLYFYWYRQILGQKVEFLVSFYNNEISEKSEIFDDQFSVERPDGSNFTLKIRSTKLEDSAMYFCASTTSGRETQYFGPGTRLLVL.

V and J are TRBV11-2 and TRBJ1-2, with 9 positions matching TRBD1. The CDR3 covers 15 residues. CDR1 and CDR2 (germline): SGHAT, FQNNGV. Germline trimming cut 1 base from V and 5 bases from J; bases unmatched to any gene: 5. CDR3 sequence: CASSLAGTGNYGYTF. The CDR3 DNA reads as TGTGCCAGCAGCTTAGCCGGGACAGGGAATTATGGCTACACCTTC. The full variable domain, completed using reference TRBV11-2 and TRBJ1-2, is EAGVAQSPRYKIIEKRQSVAFWCNPISGHATLYWYQQILGQGPKLLIQFQNNGVVDDSQLPKDRFSAERLKGVDSTLKIQPAKLEDSAVYLCASSLAGTGNYGYTFGSGTRLTVV.

This clone was detected only once. The genes are TRBV5-1 and TRBJ1-5, with D tentatively TRBD1 (6 bases). Trimming shortened V by 0 bases and J by 3 bases, and 10 bases separated the two germline ends. The CDR3 is 15 amino acids. The germline V gene has CDR1 SGHRS and CDR2 YFSETQ. This chain's CDR3 is CASSLGAGDNQPQHF. For the CDR3, the DNA is TGCGCCAGCAGCTTGGGGGCAGGGGACAATCAGCCCCAGCATTTT.

This clone turned up a few times. The J gene is TRBJ1-5, the V gene TRBV5-1; 7 nucleotides match TRBD1. V lost 0 bases, J lost 3 bases, and 15 bases stayed unmatched. This CDR3 is built from 19 residues. The germline CDR1 and CDR2 sequences are SGHRS and YFSETQ. The CDR3 DNA reads TGCGCCAGCAGCTTGGATTTGTATTTTTGGGGACAGCTCAATCAGCCCCAGCATTTT. It specifies CASSLDLYFWGQLNQPQHF.